Below, 21 T cell receptor beta chains from the same sample are listed, as sequenced in a study of blood T cell repertoires in COVID-19. Sequencing was performed with immunoSEQ multiplex PCR; in TCRdb, only in-frame clones are kept and a portion is missing. In the table there are roughly 290,000 clones, under 90% of which are singletons. Sequencing was done on a sample of PBMCs or T cells enriched from blood (not recorded which). The receptor source for this set is a woman aged 40 to 50 who had recovered from COVID-19.

This clone was seen only a few times. J is TRBJ1-5 and V is TRBV5-6; 7 nucleotides line up with TRBD1. The CDR3 is 15 amino acids. The germline V gene encodes CDR1 SGHDT and CDR2 YYEEEE. J gave up 2 bases and V 1 base, and 3 bases lay outside the gene matches. The CDR3: CASSLRQGGNQPQHF. The CDR3 bases are TGTGCCAGCAGCTTGCGACAGGGAGGCAATCAGCCCCAGCATTTT.

The chain carries TRBV5-1 and TRBJ2-5; perhaps TRBD2 as D (6 bases). The V gene lost 7 bases and the J gene lost 2 bases, with 18 bases spanning the gap. Germline V lookup: CDR1 SGHRS, CDR2 YFSETQ. This CDR3 contains 15 residues. The CDR3 loop reads CASSGGGSSQETQYF. The CDR3 DNA reads TGCGCCAGCTCCGGGGGTGGGAGTTCACAAGAGACCCAGTACTTC.

V gene TRBV9 combines with J gene TRBJ1-2; TRBD1 agrees at 11 bases. Losses at the gene ends were 4 bases for V and 3 bases for J; bases not matched to a gene: 2. CDR1 and CDR2 (germline): SGDLS, YYNGEE. The CDR3 contains 14 residues. The CDR3 bases are TGTGCCAGCAGCCCGGGACAGGGGGACTATGGCTACACCTTC. The encoded protein is CASSPGQGDYGYTF.

This rearrangement joins TRBV5-4 to TRBJ2-1, with D possibly being TRBD2 (6 bases). Germline V gene data show CDR1 as SGHNT and CDR2 as YYREEE (reference sequence). The CDR3 loop spans 14 amino acids. Trimming took 6 bases from V and 7 from J, leaving 17 bases between them. The CDR3 DNA is TGTGCCAGCACAAGGGATAGCGGTACGAATGAGCAGTTCTTC. It codes for CASTRDSGTNEQFF. Together with reference TRBV5-4 and TRBJ2-1, the CDR3 gives the full variable domain: ETGVTQSPTHLIKTRGQQVTLRCSSQSGHNTVSWYQQALGQGPQFIFQYYREEENGRGNFPPRFSGLQFPNYSSELNVNALELDDSALYLCASTRDSGTNEQFFGPGTRLTVL.

The V call is TRBV9, the J call TRBJ1-1; D is unresolved. V dropped 0 bases and J dropped 5 bases, with 14 bases sitting between them. The germline gives CDR1 SGDLS, CDR2 YYNGEE. The CDR3 totals 15 residues. The CDR3 DNA is TGTGCCAGCAGCGTAGATGACGCGGGTCTTACTGAAGCTTTCTTT. Protein sequence: CASSVDDAGLTEAFF.

The chain has TRBV2 and TRBJ1-4, with 8 bases lining up with TRBD1. The CDR3 consists of 13 residues. The junction had 3 bases not matched to a gene; V was cut back by 5 bases and J by 7 bases. Germline V gives CDR1 SNHLY, CDR2 FYNNEI. The CDR3 protein is CASSQGAREKLFF. CDR3 nucleotide sequence: TGTGCCAGCAGTCAGGGGGCGCGTGAAAAACTGTTTTTT.

This chain links TRBV27 with TRBJ2-1; 9 bases are shared with TRBD1. CDR1 MNHEY and CDR2 SMNVEV come from the germline V gene (reference sequence). There are 16 residues in the CDR3. The V gene end was trimmed by 7 bases and the J gene end by 6 bases; junction bases not matched to a gene: 13. The CDR3 DNA sequence: TGTGCCAGCATCTTCTCCCGGGACAGGGTTCTCAATGAGCAGTTCTTC. Amino acid sequence: CASIFSRDRVLNEQFF.

The V and J genes are TRBV2 and TRBJ1-2; weak D call: TRBD1 (6 bases). Germline CDR1 SNHLY, CDR2 FYNNEI. The V end lost 3 bases, the J end lost 2 bases, and 13 bases lay between the germline ends. There are 15 residues in the CDR3. CDR3: CASSEVGGGNYGYTF. CDR3 bases: TGTGCCAGCAGTGAGGTAGGGGGAGGGAACTATGGCTACACCTTC.

The chain has TRBV6-1 and TRBJ1-3, with D possibly matching TRBD1 (5 bases). V dropped 3 bases and J dropped 9 bases, with 15 bases sitting between them. Germline V gene data show CDR1 as MNHNS and CDR2 as SASEGT. This CDR3 has 14 amino acids. In nucleotides, the CDR3 is TGTGCCAGCAGTGATGGGGGGACCCTGGGCACCATATATTTT. Its translation is CASSDGGTLGTIYF.

This rearrangement joins TRBV5-5 to TRBJ2-5; TRBD2 matches at 7 bases. CDR3 length: 14 residues. The V gene end was trimmed by 4 bases and the J gene end by 2 bases; junction bases not matched to a gene: 5. The germline CDR1 and CDR2 sequences are SGHKS and YYEKEE (reference sequence). For the CDR3, the DNA is TGTGCCAGCAGCCCGGGGACTATTCAAGAGACCCAGTACTTC. Protein sequence: CASSPGTIQETQYF.

V and J are TRBV29-1 and TRBJ1-1, with a tentative D call TRBD1 (5 bases). The V gene's germline CDR1 is SQVTM and CDR2 ANQGSEA. The CDR3 contains 14 residues. V was clipped by 6 bases and J by 5 bases, with 19 bases between them. The CDR3 DNA is TGCAGCGTCGCCGATGGGGGGTCGGCTACTGAAGCTTTCTTT. It is translated as CSVADGGSATEAFF. Full variable domain (missing parts from reference TRBV29-1 and TRBJ1-1): SAVISQKPSRDICQRGTSLTIQCQVDSQVTMMFWYRQQPGQSLTLIATANQGSEATYESGFVIDKFPISRPNLTFSTLTVSNMSPEDSSIYLCSVADGGSATEAFFGQGTRLTVV.

This clone was recorded a few times. DNA for the CDR3: TGTGCCAGCAGCGCGGGACTAGCGGGGGTGGAGCAGTACTTC. Its protein is CASSAGLAGVEQYF. The J gene is TRBJ2-7, the V gene TRBV3-1 (or the pseudogene TRBV3-2), with 14 positions matching TRBD2. The CDR3 runs to 14 residues. Losses at the gene ends were 5 bases for V and 7 bases for J; bases not matched to a gene: 4. Germline V CDR1 and CDR2: LGHDT, YNNKEL (reference sequence).

V and J are TRBV5-1 and TRBJ1-6; 7 bases are a match to TRBD1. CDR1 is SGHRS, CDR2 YFSETQ, per germline. The CDR3 consists of 14 residues. The trim removed 2 bases at V and 9 bases at J, leaving 5 bases unmatched. Here the CDR3 reads CASSFDRDSSPLHF. The CDR3 region has the DNA TGCGCCAGCAGCTTCGACAGGGACAGTTCACCCCTCCACTTT.

This chain links TRBV5-4 with TRBJ1-4; 10 nucleotides align to TRBD1. V lost 5 bases to trimming and J lost 7 bases; unmatched junction nucleotides: 8. The CDR3 is made up of 15 amino acids. From germline, CDR1 is SGHNT and CDR2 YYREEE (reference sequence). The CDR3 region has the DNA TGTGCCAGCAGTCAGACAGGGGGCGCGAGTGAAAAACTGTTTTTT. Translation: CASSQTGGASEKLFF.

This rearrangement joins TRBV10-3 to TRBJ2-5; 7 bases align to TRBD2. V was clipped by 11 bases and J by 5 bases; unmatched bases: 8. The CDR3 totals 12 residues. Germline V gene lookup returns CDR1 ENHRY and CDR2 SYGVKD. Written as DNA, the CDR3 is TGTGCCGCTCGGGGGGATTCCGAGACCCAGTACTTC. Protein: CAARGDSETQYF.

The rearrangement links TRBV7-2 to TRBJ1-1, with TRBD1 matching over 8 bases. Germline lookup yields CDR1 SGHTA and CDR2 FQGNSA. The CDR3 sequence is 15 residues long. The J segment lost 4 bases and the V segment lost 5 bases, leaving 9 bases of the junction unmatched. The CDR3 is CASSPWTGRSTEAFF. CDR3 in DNA: TGTGCCAGCAGCCCTTGGACAGGGAGGAGCACTGAAGCTTTCTTT.

This clone was observed a few times. The genes are TRBV10-2 and TRBJ2-1; D is ambiguous. V was trimmed by 6 bases and J by 0 bases, leaving 9 bases between them. This CDR3 is 14 amino acids long. The germline CDR1 and CDR2 sequences are WSHSY and SAAADI. The CDR3, as DNA: TGCGCCAGCAGCCAACTTGGCTCCTACAATGAGCAGTTCTTC. The encoded protein is CASSQLGSYNEQFF.

The chain links TRBV28 to TRBJ1-2; weak D call: TRBD1 (5 bases). The V gene's germline CDR1 is MDHEN and CDR2 SYDVKM. The CDR3 contains 11 residues. Deletions cut 10 bases from V and 10 bases from J, with 16 bases between. This CDR3 is CATSKGLDYTF. The CDR3 DNA reads as TGTGCCACCTCAAAGGGGCTTGACTACACCTTC.

V gene TRBV18 combines with J gene TRBJ2-5; D is possibly TRBD2 (5 bases). CDR1 KGHSH and CDR2 LQKENI come from the germline V gene. Trimming took off 2 bases at V and 7 bases at J, with 11 bases between the two ends. This CDR3 comprises 13 residues. The CDR3 sequence is CASSPAGEGTQYF. CDR3 DNA sequence: TGTGCCAGCTCACCAGCTGGTGAGGGGACCCAGTACTTC.

The chain joins TRBV12-3 or TRBV12-4 to TRBJ2-7; D might be TRBD1 (6 bases). The CDR3 totals 11 residues. Trimming left V 7 bases short and J 5 bases short, with 9 bases between. The CDR3 protein is CASKNRDEQYF. The CDR3, as DNA: TGTGCCAGCAAAAACAGGGACGAGCAGTACTTC.

This CDR3 reads CASSEAGSETEAFF. The CDR3 region has the DNA TGTGCCAGCAGTGAAGCAGGAAGCGAGACTGAAGCTTTCTTT. The chain recombines TRBV6-1 with TRBJ1-1; D remains ambiguous. Germline V gene data show CDR1 as MNHNS and CDR2 as SASEGT. Trimming took 0 bases from V and 5 from J, leaving 10 bases between them. The CDR3 covers 14 residues.